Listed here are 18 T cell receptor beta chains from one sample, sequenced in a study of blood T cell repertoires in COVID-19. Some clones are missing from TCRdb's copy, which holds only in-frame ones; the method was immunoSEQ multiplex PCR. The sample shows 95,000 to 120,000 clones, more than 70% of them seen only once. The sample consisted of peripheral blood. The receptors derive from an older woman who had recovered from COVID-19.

The CDR3 coding sequence is TGTGCCAGCAGTCTGCATCCAGGGATCGAGCAGTACTTC. It specifies CASSLHPGIEQYF. The chain has TRBV28 and TRBJ2-7, with D maybe TRBD1 (5 bases). The CDR3 runs to 13 residues. Germline lookup yields CDR1 MDHEN and CDR2 SYDVKM. Trimming cost V 5 bases and J 6 bases, with 14 bases left between them.

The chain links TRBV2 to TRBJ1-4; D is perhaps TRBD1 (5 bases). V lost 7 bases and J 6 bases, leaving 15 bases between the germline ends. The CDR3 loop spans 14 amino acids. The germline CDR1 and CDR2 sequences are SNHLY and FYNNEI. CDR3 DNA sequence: TGTGCCAGCAACTCGGGGGTATTCGATGAAAAACTGTTTTTT. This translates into CASNSGVFDEKLFF.

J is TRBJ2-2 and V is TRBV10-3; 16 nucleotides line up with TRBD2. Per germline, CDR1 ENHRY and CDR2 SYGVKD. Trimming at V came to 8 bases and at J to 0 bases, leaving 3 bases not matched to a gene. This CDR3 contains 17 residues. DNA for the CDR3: TGTGCCATCCGGGGGACTAGCGGGGGGGCGAACACCGGGGAGCTGTTTTTT. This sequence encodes CAIRGTSGGANTGELFF.

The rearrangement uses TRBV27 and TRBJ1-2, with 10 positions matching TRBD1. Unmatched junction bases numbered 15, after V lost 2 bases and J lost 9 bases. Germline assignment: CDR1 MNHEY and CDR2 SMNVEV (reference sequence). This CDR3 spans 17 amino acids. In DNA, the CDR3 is TGTGCCAGCAGTTTAAAAATCCCCGGGACAGGGGTCGGAAGCTACACCTTC. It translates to CASSLKIPGTGVGSYTF.

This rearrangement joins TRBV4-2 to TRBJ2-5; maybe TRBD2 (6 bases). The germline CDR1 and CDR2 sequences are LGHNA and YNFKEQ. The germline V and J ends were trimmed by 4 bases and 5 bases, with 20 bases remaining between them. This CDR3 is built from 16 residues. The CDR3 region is CASSPRGLARGETQYF. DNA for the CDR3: TGTGCCAGCAGCCCTAGGGGTCTAGCGAGGGGCGAGACCCAGTACTTC.

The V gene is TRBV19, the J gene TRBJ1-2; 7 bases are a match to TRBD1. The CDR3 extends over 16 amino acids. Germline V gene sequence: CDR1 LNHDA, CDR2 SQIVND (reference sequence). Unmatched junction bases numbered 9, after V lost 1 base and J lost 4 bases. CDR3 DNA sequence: TGTGCCAGTAGTATAGGAGGACAGGTAGCCTTCTATGGCTACACCTTC. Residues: CASSIGGQVAFYGYTF.

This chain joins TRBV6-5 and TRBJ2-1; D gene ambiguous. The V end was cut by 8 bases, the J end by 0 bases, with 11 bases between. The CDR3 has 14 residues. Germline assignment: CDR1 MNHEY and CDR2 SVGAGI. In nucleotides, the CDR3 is TGTGCCAGCGTCCGGTTAAGCTCCTACAATGAGCAGTTCTTC. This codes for CASVRLSSYNEQFF.

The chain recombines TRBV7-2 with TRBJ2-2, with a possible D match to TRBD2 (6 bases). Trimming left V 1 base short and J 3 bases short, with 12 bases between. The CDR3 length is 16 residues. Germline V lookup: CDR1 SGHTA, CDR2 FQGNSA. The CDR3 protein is CASSLVALAHTGELFF. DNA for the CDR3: TGTGCCAGCAGCTTAGTGGCACTAGCCCACACCGGGGAGCTGTTTTTT.

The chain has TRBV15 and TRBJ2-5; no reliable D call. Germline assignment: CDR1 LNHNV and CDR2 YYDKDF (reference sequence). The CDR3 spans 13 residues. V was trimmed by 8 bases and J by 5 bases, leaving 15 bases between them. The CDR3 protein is CATLISYGETQYF. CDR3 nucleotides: TGTGCCACCCTTATTTCCTACGGGGAGACCCAGTACTTC.

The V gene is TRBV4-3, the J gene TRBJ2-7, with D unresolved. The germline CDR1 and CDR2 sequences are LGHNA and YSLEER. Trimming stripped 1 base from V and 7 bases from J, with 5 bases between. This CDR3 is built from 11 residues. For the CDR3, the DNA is TGCGCCAGCAGCCAAGCCGGGGAGCAGTACTTC. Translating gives CASSQAGEQYF.

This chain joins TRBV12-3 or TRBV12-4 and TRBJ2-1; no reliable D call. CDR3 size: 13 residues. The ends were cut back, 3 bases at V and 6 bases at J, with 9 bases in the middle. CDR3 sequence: CASSFVYFNEQFF. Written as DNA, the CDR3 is TGTGCCAGCAGTTTCGTCTATTTCAATGAGCAGTTCTTC.

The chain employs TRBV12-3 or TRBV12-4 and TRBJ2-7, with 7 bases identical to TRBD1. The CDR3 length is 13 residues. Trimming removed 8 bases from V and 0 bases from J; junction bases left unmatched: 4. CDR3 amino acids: CASRGTVSYEQYF. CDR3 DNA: TGTGCCAGCCGTGGGACAGTCTCCTACGAGCAGTACTTC.

The CDR3: CASSLRQGRGGYTF. CDR3 in DNA: TGTGCCAGCAGCTTGCGACAGGGGAGAGGTGGCTACACCTTC. The rearrangement uses TRBV5-6 and TRBJ1-2; 8 nucleotides align to TRBD1. There are 14 residues in the CDR3. Germline V lookup: CDR1 SGHDT, CDR2 YYEEEE. V lost 1 base and J lost 7; bases outside the gene matches: 6.

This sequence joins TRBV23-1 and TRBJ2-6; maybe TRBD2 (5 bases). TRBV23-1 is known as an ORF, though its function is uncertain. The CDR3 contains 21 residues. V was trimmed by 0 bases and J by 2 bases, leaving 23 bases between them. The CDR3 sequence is CASSQSGCSPRLNPGANVLTF. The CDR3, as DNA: TGCGCCAGCAGTCAATCCGGGTGCTCCCCGAGACTAAACCCTGGGGCCAACGTCCTGACTTTC.

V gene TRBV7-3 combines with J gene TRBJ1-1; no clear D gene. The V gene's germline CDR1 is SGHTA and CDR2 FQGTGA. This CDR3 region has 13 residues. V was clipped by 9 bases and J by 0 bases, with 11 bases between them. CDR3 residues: CASRAGMNTEAFF. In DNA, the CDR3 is TGTGCCAGTCGGGCGGGGATGAACACTGAAGCTTTCTTT. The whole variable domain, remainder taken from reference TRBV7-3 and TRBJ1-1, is GAGVSQTPSNKVTEKGKYVELRCDPISGHTALYWYRQSLGQGPEFLIYFQGTGAADDSGLPNDRFFAVRPEGSVSTLKIQRTERGDSAVYLCASRAGMNTEAFFGQGTRLTVV.

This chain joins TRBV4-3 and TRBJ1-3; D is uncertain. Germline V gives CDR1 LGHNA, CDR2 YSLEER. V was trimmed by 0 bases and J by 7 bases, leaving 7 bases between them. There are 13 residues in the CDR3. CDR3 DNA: TGCGCCAGCAGCCAAGATGTTCGGAACACCATATATTTT. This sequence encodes CASSQDVRNTIYF.

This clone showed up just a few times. The CDR3 coding sequence is TGTGCCAGCAGCTTGAGGGAGGGTGAGCAGTACTTC. This codes for CASSLREGEQYF. This sequence joins TRBV6-5 and TRBJ2-7; TRBD2 matches 7 bases. V lost 6 bases, J lost 7 bases, and 6 bases stayed unmatched. There are 12 residues in the CDR3. Germline CDR1 reads MNHEY; CDR2 reads SVGAGI.

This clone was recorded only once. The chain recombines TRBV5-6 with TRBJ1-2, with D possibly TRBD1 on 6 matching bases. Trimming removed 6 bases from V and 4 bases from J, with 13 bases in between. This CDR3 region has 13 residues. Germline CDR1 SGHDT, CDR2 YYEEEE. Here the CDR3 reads CASTFTGIYGYTF. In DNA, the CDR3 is TGTGCCAGCACCTTTACAGGGATCTATGGCTACACCTTC.